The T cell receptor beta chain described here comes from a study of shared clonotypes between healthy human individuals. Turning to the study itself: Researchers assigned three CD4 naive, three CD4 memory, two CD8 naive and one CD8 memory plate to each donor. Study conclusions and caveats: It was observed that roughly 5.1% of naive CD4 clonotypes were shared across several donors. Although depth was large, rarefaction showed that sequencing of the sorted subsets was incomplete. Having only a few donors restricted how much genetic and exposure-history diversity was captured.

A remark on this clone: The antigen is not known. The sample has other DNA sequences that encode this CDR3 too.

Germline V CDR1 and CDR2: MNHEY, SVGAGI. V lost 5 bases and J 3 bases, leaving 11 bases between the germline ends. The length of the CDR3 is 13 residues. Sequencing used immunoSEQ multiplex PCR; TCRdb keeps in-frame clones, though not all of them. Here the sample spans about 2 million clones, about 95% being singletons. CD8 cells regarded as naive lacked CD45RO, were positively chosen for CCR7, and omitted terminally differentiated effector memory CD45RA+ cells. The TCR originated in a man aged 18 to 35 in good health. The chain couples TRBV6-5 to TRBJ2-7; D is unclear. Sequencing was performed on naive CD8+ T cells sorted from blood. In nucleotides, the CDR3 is TGTGCCAGCAGTCCCGGAGAGTACTACGAGCAGTACTTC. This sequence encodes CASSPGEYYEQYF.